This T cell receptor (beta chain) derives from a study of OX40 agonist ivuxolimab in advanced cancers. Libraries were prepared by immunoSEQ multiplex PCR; TCRdb keeps only in-frame clonotypes and omits some of them. The sample holds some 70,000 clones, roughly 80% seen once. This specimen consisted of CD4+ or CD8+ T cells sorted from blood, obtained in a trial of the OX40 agonist ivuxolimab. The origin of this receptor is an adult with an advanced solid tumor such as melanoma, head and neck, liver or kidney cancer.

CDR3 bases: TGTGCCAGCAGCTTAGGGCGTGGGACAGCCCGGGTCCTGACTTTC. Its translation: CASSLGRGTARVLTF. The J gene is TRBJ2-6, the V gene TRBV7-2; 7 bases line up with TRBD1. With V trimmed by 1 base and J by 13 bases, 10 bases remained unmatched. Germline loops: CDR1 SGHTA, CDR2 FQGNSA. This CDR3 region has 15 residues.